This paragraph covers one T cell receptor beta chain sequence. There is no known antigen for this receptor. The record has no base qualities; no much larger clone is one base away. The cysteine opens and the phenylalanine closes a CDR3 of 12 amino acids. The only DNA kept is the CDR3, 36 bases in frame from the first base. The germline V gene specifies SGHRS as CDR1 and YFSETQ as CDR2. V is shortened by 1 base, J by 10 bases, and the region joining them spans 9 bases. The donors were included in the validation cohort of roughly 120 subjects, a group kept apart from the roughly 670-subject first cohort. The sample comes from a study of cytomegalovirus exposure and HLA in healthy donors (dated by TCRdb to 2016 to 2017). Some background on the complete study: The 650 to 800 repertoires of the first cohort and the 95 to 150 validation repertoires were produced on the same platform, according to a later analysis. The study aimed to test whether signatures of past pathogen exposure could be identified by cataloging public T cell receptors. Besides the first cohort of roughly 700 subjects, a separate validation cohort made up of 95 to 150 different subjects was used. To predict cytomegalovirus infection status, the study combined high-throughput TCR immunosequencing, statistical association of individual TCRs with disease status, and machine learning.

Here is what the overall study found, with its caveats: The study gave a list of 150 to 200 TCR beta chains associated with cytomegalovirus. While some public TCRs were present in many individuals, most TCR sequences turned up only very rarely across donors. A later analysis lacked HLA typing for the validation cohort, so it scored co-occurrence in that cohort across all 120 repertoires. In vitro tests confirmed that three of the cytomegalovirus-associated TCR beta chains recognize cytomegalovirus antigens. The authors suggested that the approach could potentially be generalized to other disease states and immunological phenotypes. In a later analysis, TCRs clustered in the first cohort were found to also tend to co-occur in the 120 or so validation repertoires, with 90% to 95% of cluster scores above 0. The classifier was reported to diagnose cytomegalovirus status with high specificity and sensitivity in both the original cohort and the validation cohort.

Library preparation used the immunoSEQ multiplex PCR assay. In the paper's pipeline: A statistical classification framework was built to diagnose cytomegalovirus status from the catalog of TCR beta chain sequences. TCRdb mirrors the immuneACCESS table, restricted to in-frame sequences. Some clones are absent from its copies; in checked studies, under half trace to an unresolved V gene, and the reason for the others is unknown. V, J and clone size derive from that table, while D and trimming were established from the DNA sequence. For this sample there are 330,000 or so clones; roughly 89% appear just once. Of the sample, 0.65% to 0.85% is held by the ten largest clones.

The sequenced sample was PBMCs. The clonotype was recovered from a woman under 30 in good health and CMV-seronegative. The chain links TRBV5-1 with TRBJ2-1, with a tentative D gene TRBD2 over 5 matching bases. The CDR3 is CASSLLWEEQFF. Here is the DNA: TGCGCCAGCAGCTTGCTGTGGGAGGAGCAGTTCTTC.